Included here is one T cell receptor beta chain sequence, with context. Its antigen is currently unknown. The sample originates from a study of cytotoxic CD8 clonotypes in ibrutinib-treated CLL. Overall study results and limits: Pretreatment clonality was elevated relative to age-matched healthy donors and paralleled circulating CD8+ T-cell counts. Clonality went up at ibrutinib response and then declined back toward baseline at progression. Public clonotypes proved infrequent, and on treatment they shrank or remained steady.

The planned depth of sequencing spanned 1 in 200,000 to 1 in 1 million T cells. Some clones are missing from TCRdb's copy, which holds only in-frame ones; the method was immunoSEQ multiplex PCR. The sample includes roughly 60,000 clones, less than 75% of them seen just once. V was shortened by 1 base and J by 3 bases, with 7 bases between the two germline ends. This CDR3 spans 13 amino acids. CDR1 SGHAT and CDR2 FQDESV come from the germline V gene (reference sequence). The chain links TRBV11-1 to TRBJ2-7; D is unclear. The material was PBMCs, obtained after 12 months of ibrutinib treatment. The receptor was derived from a human donor with chronic lymphocytic leukemia. CDR3 sequence: CASSLEEYYEQYF. The CDR3 coding sequence is TGTGCCAGCAGCTTAGAGGAGTACTACGAGCAGTACTTC. Combining the CDR3 with reference TRBV11-1 and TRBJ2-7 gives the whole variable domain EAEVAQSPRYKITEKSQAVAFWCDPISGHATLYWYRQILGQGPELLVQFQDESVVDDSQLPKDRFSAERLKGVDSTLKIQPAELGDSAMYLCASSLEEYYEQYFGPGTRLTVT.